This T cell receptor beta chain is from a study of tumor and adjacent non-tumor tissue in lung cancer (dated by TCRdb to between 2018 and 2020). Study-level background: By cancer type, the cohort comprised approximately 12 adenocarcinoma patients, a couple of squamous cell carcinoma patients and 1 small cell lung cancer patient. The study compared bulk TCRbeta repertoires from lung tumor tissue and matched distant non-tumor lung tissue of roughly 15 lung cancer patients. The 15 enrolled patients, of whom 10 were men and 5 were women, were aged roughly 30 to 80 years and were diagnosed with TNM stage I to III disease. TCRbeta CDR3 sequencing was performed on fewer than 35 paired specimens, with one tumor sample and one normal lung sample collected per patient. Sequencing produced 130 million or so productive TCRbeta reads in total, an average of approximately 3.9 million reads per sample.

With respect to this clonotype: This clone's antigen is unknown. The CDR3 does not end in the conserved phenylalanine or tryptophan, so this is likely a read error.

Study-wide conclusions, independent of this receptor: The sequencing platform is not named in the methods, and unique molecular identifiers are not mentioned. The cohort had only roughly 14 patients, and the authors noted that larger samples and more detailed clinical data are needed. Younger patients had significantly higher TCR diversity, and higher tumor TCR diversity was associated with shorter overall and disease-free survival. A significantly larger cumulative share of the repertoire was made up by the top 100 clones in normal lung than in tumor tissue. Because peripheral blood was not sequenced, the blood TCRbeta repertoires of the lung cancer patients in the study went unexamined. TCR diversity (inverse Simpson) was significantly higher in tumor than in normal lung tissue (roughly 430 vs 170, P = 0.0075, Mann-Whitney U test).

Termini included, the CDR3 measures 11 amino acids. Left in the record is the CDR3 DNA by itself, 33 bases read in frame from the first base. The germline V gene supplies CDR1 SQVTM and CDR2 ANQGSEA. Between the V and J ends, shortened by 6 bases and 9 bases respectively, the junction contains 15 bases. Library construction relied on multiplex PCR. Instrument used: Illumina HiSeq 2500. TCRbeta libraries were constructed through three rounds of nested PCR with primers (Table S4) according to protocols adapted from ARM-PCR. PCR products of 200-500 bp were gel-excised and purified with the QIAquick gel extraction kit before sequencing. As for the authors' bioinformatics: Reads were cleaned using Trimmomatic, were merged into complete CDR3 sequences using FLASH, and were assigned to V(D)J germline segments using MiTCR. Clonal diversity was computed as the inverse Simpson's index with VDJtools. Productive reads were defined as in-frame sequences without a premature stop codon. TCRdb trimmed public reads at Q25 via fastp, called clones via MiXCR and kept in-frame beta chains. For every CDR3 protein sequence, its rows merge into one entry that carries the most common genes and DNA. In this record, the V and J calls reflect TCRdb's handling and not the investigators' own analysis. This sample is represented by under 150,000 distinct CDR3 sequences; approximately 71% of them were singletons. Clones ranked in the top ten supply 9.5% to 15% of the sample.

RNA was isolated from bulk, unsorted tissue, and RNA quality was assessed with a NanoDrop ND-1000 and an Agilent 2100. Donors were newly diagnosed lung cancer patients admitted for thoracic surgery in China between August and November 2014, without prior chemotherapy. Patients with previous radiotherapy or chemotherapy, or with another concurrent cancer, were excluded from the study. Pieces of surgical tissue measuring roughly 1-2.1 cm3 were kept in RNAlater solution and stored at -80 degrees C until use. Sequenced: lung tumor tissue. The V gene is TRBV29-1 and the J gene is TRBJ2-7; TRBD1 is a possible D gene, resting on 7 matching bases. This receptor was obtained from a man aged 25 to 45 with non-small cell lung cancer. The DNA is TGCAGCGTCCGACAGGGAGGAGGGCAGTACCTC. Translated, this is CSVRQGGGQYL.